A single sample is the source of the 28 T cell receptor beta chains below, sequenced in a study of vaccination effects on CD4 cells after COVID-19. Pools of viral peptides were used by the ViraFEST assay to expand antigen-specific CD4+ T cells ahead of sequencing. CD4+ T cell isolation took place after 10 days of culture. Vaccine recipients lacked prior SARS-CoV-2 infection and had negative nucleocapsid antibodies. Their antigens remain unidentified. Clones were read by immunoSEQ multiplex PCR, and TCRdb kept only the in-frame ones, dropping some. The sample has 20,000 to 25,000 clones; approximately 64% are singletons. Sequenced material: CD4+ T cells from PBMCs cultured with HCoV-OC43 spike peptides, taken before COVID-19 vaccination. Subset noted: HCoV-OC43 spike overlapping peptide pool stimulation. These receptors were collected from a human donor who received a COVID-19 vaccine.

J is TRBJ1-1 and V is TRBV3-1 (or the pseudogene TRBV3-2); no clear D. The length of the CDR3 is 14 residues. CDR1 is LGHDT, CDR2 YNNKEL, per germline (reference sequence). Trimming cost V 4 bases and J 1 base, with 10 bases left between them. The CDR3 DNA follows: TGTGCCAGCAGCCCTACAGCGGCGAACACTGAAGCTTTCTTT. Its translation: CASSPTAANTEAFF.

The V and J genes are TRBV29-1 and TRBJ2-1; 10 nucleotides match TRBD1. Trimming at V came to 2 bases and at J to 14 bases, leaving 3 bases not matched to a gene. CDR3 length: 11 amino acids. CDR1 and CDR2 from the germline V gene are SQVTM and ANQGSEA. CDR3 amino acids: CSVESGTGEFF. The CDR3, as DNA: TGCAGCGTTGAATCCGGGACAGGGGAGTTCTTC.

The V and J genes are TRBV20-1 and TRBJ2-7; 10 nucleotides line up with TRBD2. The CDR3 contains 17 residues. Germline V gene data show CDR1 as DFQATT and CDR2 as SNEGSKA (reference sequence). J gave up 2 bases and V 3 bases, and 13 bases lay outside the gene matches. The chain's CDR3 is CSASFSGGAGVTYEQYF. In DNA form, the CDR3 reads TGCAGTGCTAGTTTCAGCGGGGGGGCCGGAGTAACCTACGAGCAGTACTTC.

The chain carries TRBV6-1 and TRBJ1-5, with D perhaps TRBD1 (6 bases). The germline V gene has CDR1 MNHNS and CDR2 SASEGT. The CDR3 totals 15 residues. The germline V and J ends were trimmed by 1 base and 6 bases, with 13 bases remaining between them. The CDR3 coding sequence is TGTGCCAGCAGTGAAGACCGACAGGCCGTTCAGCCCCAGCATTTT. Protein sequence: CASSEDRQAVQPQHF.

CDR3 nucleotide sequence: TGTGCCTCGCAGGGCCTAACCGATTCACCCCTCCACTTT. This codes for CASQGLTDSPLHF. The chain couples TRBV10-3 to TRBJ1-6, with D tentatively TRBD1 (5 bases). Trimming removed 11 bases from V and 8 bases from J, with 16 bases in between. Looked up from germline, CDR1 is ENHRY and CDR2 is SYGVKD. The CDR3 totals 13 residues.

The rearrangement uses TRBV20-1 and TRBJ2-1; D unresolved. The CDR3 covers 11 residues. Trimming left V 3 bases short and J 3 bases short, with 3 bases between. In germline, CDR1 is DFQATT, CDR2 SNEGSKA (reference sequence). The CDR3 region is CSARIYNEQFF. The DNA for the CDR3 is TGCAGTGCTAGGATCTACAATGAGCAGTTCTTC.

The rearrangement links TRBV5-1 to TRBJ1-1; 9 bases fit TRBD1. The length of the CDR3 is 14 residues. Germline assignment: CDR1 SGHRS and CDR2 YFSETQ. Trimming at V came to 0 bases and at J to 5 bases, leaving 2 bases not matched to a gene. The CDR3 reads CASSLVGQGTEAFF. Here the CDR3 DNA reads TGCGCCAGCAGCTTGGTCGGACAGGGGACTGAAGCTTTCTTT. The full variable domain, its missing parts supplied by reference TRBV5-1 and TRBJ1-1, is KAGVTQTPRYLIKTRGQQVTLSCSPISGHRSVSWYQQTPGQGLQFLFEYFSETQRNKGNFPGRFSGRQFSNSRSEMNVSTLELGDSALYLCASSLVGQGTEAFFGQGTRLTVV.

The chain has TRBV7-7 and TRBJ2-2, with D maybe TRBD1 (5 bases). Per germline, CDR1 SSHAT and CDR2 FNYEAQ (reference sequence). The CDR3 runs 17 residues. Trimming left V 1 base short and J 4 bases short, with 16 bases between. The CDR3 region is CASSLVRGPVGTGELFF. The CDR3 DNA sequence: TGTGCCAGCAGCTTAGTAAGGGGTCCGGTAGGCACCGGGGAGCTGTTTTTT.

This clone was counted only a few times. V and J are TRBV3-1 (or the pseudogene TRBV3-2) and TRBJ2-2; D is undetermined. The CDR3 length is 16 residues. V was clipped by 2 bases and J by 2 bases, with 12 bases between them. Germline CDR1 and CDR2: LGHDT and YNNKEL (reference sequence). As DNA, the CDR3 is TGTGCCAGCAGCCAACAAGACCTCGTAAACACCGGGGAGCTGTTTTTT. Translated: CASSQQDLVNTGELFF.

This clone came up a few times. V usage is TRBV15 and J usage is TRBJ2-1; 8 positions agree with TRBD1. Germline V gives CDR1 LNHNV, CDR2 YYDKDF (reference sequence). The trim removed 4 bases at V and 5 bases at J, leaving 4 bases unmatched. This CDR3 has 14 amino acids. The CDR3 nucleotides are TGTGCCACCAGCAAAGACAGGGGCCACAATGAGCAGTTCTTC. This sequence encodes CATSKDRGHNEQFF.

The chain carries TRBV7-9 and TRBJ2-5, with D possibly TRBD1 on 6 matching bases. Trimming stripped 1 base from V and 5 bases from J, with 14 bases between. Germline assignment: CDR1 SEHNR and CDR2 FQNEAQ (reference sequence). The CDR3 has 15 amino acids. Written as DNA, the CDR3 is TGTGCCAGCAGCTTAGGCGGTCACAGGGCCGAGACCCAGTACTTC. Its protein product is CASSLGGHRAETQYF.

The gene calls are TRBV2 and TRBJ1-6; maybe TRBD1 (6 bases). This CDR3 is built from 14 residues. In germline, CDR1 is SNHLY, CDR2 FYNNEI. V lost 8 bases and J 9 bases, leaving 17 bases between the germline ends. CDR3 amino acids: CASGGQQKASPLHF. The DNA for the CDR3 is TGTGCCAGCGGCGGACAGCAGAAAGCTTCACCCCTCCACTTT.

This chain links TRBV18 with TRBJ1-1; D unclear. The CDR3 runs to 12 residues. Germline CDR1 and CDR2: KGHSH and LQKENI. With 2 bases removed from V and 7 bases from J, the gap between germline ends came to 8 bases. Here the CDR3 DNA reads TGTGCCAGCTCACCATTCGTTGGTGAAGCTTTCTTT. It specifies CASSPFVGEAFF. The variable domain in full, completed from reference TRBV18 and TRBJ1-1, reads NAGVMQNPRHLVRRRGQEARLRCSPMKGHSHVYWYRQLPEEGLKFMVYLQKENIIDESGMPKERFSAEFPKEGPSILRIQQVVRGDSAAYFCASSPFVGEAFFGQGTRLTVV.

The rearrangement links TRBV6-1 to TRBJ2-5; 13 bases align to TRBD2. The CDR3 runs 15 residues. Germline V gives CDR1 MNHNS, CDR2 SASEGT. Trimming cost V 2 bases and J 5 bases; bases outside gene matches: 2. In DNA, the CDR3 is TGTGCCAGCAGTGAAACTAGCGGGGGGGCCGAGACCCAGTACTTC. Encoded protein: CASSETSGGAETQYF.

By share, this clone ranks as medium-sized (0.01 to 0.1%). The V and J genes are TRBV6-4 and TRBJ2-2; D is perhaps TRBD1 (5 bases). Trimming shortened V by 8 bases and J by 4 bases, and 11 bases separated the two germline ends. Germline CDR1 and CDR2: MRHNA and SNTAGT. The CDR3 is made up of 13 amino acids. CDR3 coding DNA: TGTGCCAGCTCTGTTACAGGCACCGGGGAGCTGTTTTTT. This encodes CASSVTGTGELFF.

The CDR3 here is CASSPRTGGGRGAGNTIYF. CDR3 DNA sequence: TGTGCCAGCTCACCAAGGACCGGCGGCGGCAGAGGAGCTGGAAACACCATATATTTT. The rearrangement links TRBV18 to TRBJ1-3; D is undetermined. Trimming cost V 2 bases and J 2 bases, with 22 bases left between them. This CDR3 spans 19 amino acids. Germline V gives CDR1 KGHSH, CDR2 LQKENI.

The rearrangement joins TRBV12-3 or TRBV12-4 to TRBJ1-2, with D possibly being TRBD1 (5 bases). With 7 bases removed from V and 2 bases from J, the gap between germline ends came to 11 bases. CDR3 length: 13 residues. The CDR3 DNA is TGTGCCAGCACTACAGGATTCAACTATGGCTACACCTTC. Translated: CASTTGFNYGYTF.

The V and J genes are TRBV9 and TRBJ1-6; no definite D call. The V end lost 6 bases, the J end lost 9 bases, and 16 bases lay between the germline ends. Germline CDR1 reads SGDLS; CDR2 reads YYNGEE. The length of the CDR3 is 14 residues. Written as DNA, the CDR3 is TGTGCCAGCAACAAGAGGAGAGACGGTTCACCCCTCCACTTT. As protein: CASNKRRDGSPLHF. The variable domain in full, completed from reference TRBV9 and TRBJ1-6, reads DSGVTQTPKHLITATGQRVTLRCSPRSGDLSVYWYQQSLDQGLQFLIQYYNGEERAKGNILERFSAQQFPDLHSELNLSSLELGDSALYFCASNKRRDGSPLHFGNGTRLTVT.

This clone has just a few counts. This chain uses TRBV12-5 with TRBJ2-1, with TRBD2 identical over 10 bases. The J segment lost 6 bases and the V segment lost 0 bases, leaving 8 bases of the junction unmatched. Per germline, CDR1 LGHNT and CDR2 FRNRAP. The CDR3 loop spans 17 amino acids. The CDR3 nucleotides are TGTGCTAGTGGTTTGGTATTCCAGCGGGAGGGCTTCAATGAGCAGTTCTTC. This gives the protein CASGLVFQREGFNEQFF.

This clone was found a few times. The DNA for the CDR3 is TGTGCCAGCAGCATTAGCGGATTCACAGATACGCAGTATTTT. Its translation: CASSISGFTDTQYF. V usage is TRBV5-4 and J usage is TRBJ2-3; D is possibly TRBD2 (6 bases). Trimming removed 4 bases at V and 2 bases at J, with 11 bases between. The CDR3 is made up of 14 amino acids. Germline lookup yields CDR1 SGHNT and CDR2 YYREEE (reference sequence).

This clone has just a few counts. The chain is built from TRBV3-1 (or the pseudogene TRBV3-2) and TRBJ1-1; D is unclear. The germline V and J ends were trimmed by 6 bases and 1 base, with 15 bases remaining between them. Germline CDR1 and CDR2: LGHDT and YNNKEL (reference sequence). The CDR3 sequence is 15 residues long. In DNA, the CDR3 is TGTGCCAGCAGTCCAGGTTCGTTTCAGAACACTGAAGCTTTCTTT. Translated: CASSPGSFQNTEAFF.

V gene TRBV3-1 (or the pseudogene TRBV3-2) combines with J gene TRBJ2-3; 13 bases map to TRBD2. Germline lookup yields CDR1 LGHDT and CDR2 YNNKEL (reference sequence). The CDR3 is made up of 18 amino acids. Germline trimming cut 0 bases from V and 2 bases from J; bases unmatched to any gene: 5. CDR3 in DNA: TGTGCCAGCAGCCAAGATCGGGGACTAGCGGGGATCACAGATACGCAGTATTTT. It encodes CASSQDRGLAGITDTQYF.

V gene TRBV9 combines with J gene TRBJ1-3, with a tentative D call TRBD1 (6 bases). V was clipped by 3 bases and J by 0 bases, with 13 bases between them. The CDR3 is 16 residues long. In germline, CDR1 is SGDLS, CDR2 YYNGEE. The CDR3 spells CASSGYRAFSGNTIYF. In nucleotides, the CDR3 is TGTGCCAGCAGCGGATACAGGGCATTCTCTGGAAACACCATATATTTT.

The V and J genes are TRBV28 and TRBJ2-1; D gene uncertain. The CDR3 is 13 amino acids. Trimming pared 4 bases from V and 3 bases from J, leaving 7 bases between. Germline-derived CDR1 and CDR2 are MDHEN and SYDVKM. In DNA, the CDR3 is TGTGCCAGCAGTTCCTACAGCTACAATGAGCAGTTCTTC. It encodes CASSSYSYNEQFF.

By its share, this clone is large (0.1 to 1%). The chain recombines TRBV4-2 with TRBJ1-3; the match to TRBD1 covers 7 bases. The germline V gene encodes CDR1 LGHNA and CDR2 YNFKEQ. CDR3 size: 17 residues. The V segment lost 0 bases and the J segment 0 bases; nucleotides outside the gene matches: 5. As DNA, the CDR3 is TGTGCCAGCAGCCAAGATGCCAGGGGGGGCTCTGGAAACACCATATATTTT. It codes for CASSQDARGGSGNTIYF.

With respect to this clone: One end of the junction is discordant with germline, which a read error may explain. The CDR3 DNA is TGTGCCAGCACCTTGGGGCCCTCACCCGATACGCAGTATTTT. This gives the protein CASTLGPSPDTQYF. The chain uses TRBV5-6 and TRBJ2-3, with D perhaps matching TRBD1 (5 bases). Germline V gene lookup returns CDR1 SGHDT and CDR2 YYEEEE. The CDR3 consists of 14 residues.

This clone has just a few counts. The CDR3 loop is CSASSHSQGSNYGYTF. The CDR3 DNA follows: TGCAGTGCTAGTAGTCACTCACAGGGCTCTAACTATGGCTACACCTTC. The V call is TRBV20-1, the J call TRBJ1-2, with a possible D match to TRBD1 (6 bases). CDR1 and CDR2 (germline): DFQATT, SNEGSKA (reference sequence). Trimming took off 3 bases at V and 0 bases at J, with 17 bases between the two ends. This CDR3 is 16 amino acids long.

The rearrangement joins TRBV29-1 to TRBJ1-1, with a tentative D call TRBD1 (6 bases). The V end lost 6 bases, the J end lost 7 bases, and 12 bases lay between the germline ends. CDR3 length equals 11 residues. CDR1 and CDR2 (germline): SQVTM, ANQGSEA. The CDR3 is CSVAGQVEAFF. CDR3 nucleotide sequence: TGCAGCGTCGCGGGACAAGTTGAAGCTTTCTTT.